What follows describes a single T cell receptor beta chain. The sample is drawn from a study of shared T cell receptors in the human thymus. Per germline, CDR1 GTSNPN and CDR2 SVGIG (reference sequence). The length of the CDR3 is 15 residues. The V end was cut by 7 bases, the J end by 2 bases, with 19 bases between. Data came from immunoSEQ multiplex PCR; TCRdb stores just in-frame clones and leaves some out. The sample lists 600,000 to 900,000 clones, approximately 85% occurring once. This sample was shared with a second study, whose subject was human thymus T cells.

The sample was thymocytes. The V gene is TRBV30, the J gene TRBJ2-3; D perhaps matches TRBD2 (5 bases). This clonotype originated in a girl under three years old with a congenital heart defect. The CDR3 loop reads CALLDRLHFTDTQYF. CDR3 bases: TGTGCCTTGCTCGATCGACTACACTTCACAGATACGCAGTATTTT.